This entry is about one TCR beta chain. Its antigen is not identified. This sample was taken from a study of T cell responses to AZD1222 COVID-19 vaccine. Broader study findings: Elevations in Spike-specific TCR breadth and depth followed administration of two AZD1222 doses. CD4 TCRs linked to vaccination spanned spike, dominating at 160-218 and 743-854. In a largely white British group with more females than males, clonal diversity was possibly underestimated.

Sequencing used immunoSEQ multiplex PCR; TCRdb keeps in-frame clones, though not all of them. The repertoire holds roughly 150,000 clones, 80% to 90% seen once, with 6% to 8% in the top ten. Germline CDR1 is PRHDT and CDR2 is FYEKMQ (reference sequence). This CDR3 is built from 19 residues. V dropped 5 bases and J dropped 3; count of bases not matched to a gene: 17. The receptor was isolated from an adult in good health. The sample in question was peripheral blood, obtained on day 0 of AZD1222 vaccination. The V call is TRBV13, the J call TRBJ1-3, with TRBD1 matching over 9 bases. The CDR3 reads CASSLRPKTGGHLGNTIYF. CDR3 DNA: TGTGCCAGCAGCCTGAGACCTAAAACAGGGGGCCATCTTGGAAACACCATATATTTT. The full variable domain, rest sourced from reference TRBV13 and TRBJ1-3, is AAGVIQSPRHLIKEKRETATLKCYPIPRHDTVYWYQQGPGQDPQFLISFYEKMQSDKGSIPDRFSAQQFSDYHSELNMSSLELGDSALYFCASSLRPKTGGHLGNTIYFGEGSWLTVV.